The 14 T cell receptor beta chains presented below share a single source sample, sequenced in a study of T cell clusters in autoimmune cytopenias. TRB was amplified by touch-down multiplex PCR, primer pools A and B combined. TCRdb reprocessed the multiplex PCR reads and stores each CDR3 protein as one record, lacking DNA. This sample carries around 2,000 distinct CDR3 sequences, with about 30% going to the ten biggest clones. Each sample's input was around 250 ng genomic DNA, 38,000 or so genome equivalents. The sequenced material came from peripheral blood. The receptors shown here come from a human donor with an autoimmune cytopenia, with autoimmune hepatitis or in good health (not recorded which).

Measured by frequency, this clonotype is medium-sized. This chain joins TRBV15 and TRBJ1-3; lacking DNA, the TRBD1 call made by TCRdb goes unchecked. Germline CDR1 reads LNHNV; CDR2 reads YYDKDF (reference sequence). The CDR3 length is 15 residues. This chain's CDR3 is CATSGRGLSGNTIYF. The variable domain in full, with the rest retrieved from reference TRBV15 and TRBJ1-3, is DAMVIQNPRYQVTQFGKPVTLSCSQTLNHNVMYWYQQKSSQAPKLLFHYYDKDFNNEADTPDNFQSRRPNTSFCFLDIRSPGLGDTAMYLCATSGRGLSGNTIYFGEGSWLTVV.

The chain is built from TRBV19 and TRBJ2-3; TCRdb returns TRBD2, unconfirmable since there is no DNA. Germline V CDR1 and CDR2: LNHDA, SQIVND (reference sequence). This CDR3 is 16 amino acids long. The CDR3 sequence is CASSRRLAGVTDTQYF.

Measured by frequency, this clonotype is medium-sized. This rearrangement joins TRBV27 to TRBJ2-2; TCRdb proposes TRBD2, but this gene call is untestable without DNA. Germline lookup yields CDR1 MNHEY and CDR2 SMNVEV (reference sequence). The CDR3 is 17 residues long. The CDR3 sequence is CASSLVPGLPNTGELFF.

This clonotype is deemed medium-sized by its frequency. The chain recombines TRBV19 with TRBJ2-3. The CDR3 totals 13 residues. Germline V gene lookup returns CDR1 LNHDA and CDR2 SQIVND (reference sequence). This chain's CDR3 is CASSIQGTDTQYF. Combining the CDR3 with reference TRBV19 and TRBJ2-3 gives the whole variable domain DGGITQSPKYLFRKEGQNVTLSCEQNLNHDAMYWYRQDPGQGLRLIYYSQIVNDFQKGDIAEGYSVSREKKESFPLTVTSAQKNPTAFYLCASSIQGTDTQYFGPGTRLTVL.

This clonotype counts as medium-sized by frequency. The chain joins TRBV4-3 to TRBJ2-5; TCRdb returns TRBD1, unconfirmable since there is no DNA. The CDR3 length is 16 residues. CDR1 is LGHNA and CDR2 is YSLEER in the germline V gene. The CDR3 loop reads CASSQMGGPDGETQYF.

This clonotype is called medium-sized based on its frequency. CDR3 sequence: CASSSWTQLNSPLHF. The rearrangement links TRBV5-6 to TRBJ1-6; TCRdb reports TRBD1, a call that lacks DNA to check it against. The CDR3 covers 15 residues. Germline V gene sequence: CDR1 SGHDT, CDR2 YYEEEE.

The rearrangement joins TRBV20-1 to TRBJ2-3; TCRdb indicates TRBD1, and absent DNA this call remains unverified. Per the germline V gene, CDR1 is DFQATT and CDR2 is SNEGSKA (reference sequence). CDR3 length: 12 amino acids. The CDR3: CSRESSTDTQYF.

This clonotype shows up as medium-sized by frequency. The chain joins TRBV13 to TRBJ1-2; TCRdb picks TRBD1, but there is no DNA to check that call. From germline, CDR1 is PRHDT and CDR2 FYEKMQ (reference sequence). The CDR3 has 14 amino acids. The CDR3 loop reads CASSSLTGSYGYTF.

This clonotype is identified as medium-sized from frequency. The chain employs TRBV12-3 or TRBV12-4 and TRBJ2-1; TCRdb's D call, TRBD1, is unchecked because there is no DNA. This CDR3 spans 15 amino acids. Here the CDR3 reads CASSYRGPYGDEQFF.

The chain recombines TRBV6-5 with TRBJ2-7; TCRdb picks TRBD2, but there is no DNA to check that call. The CDR3 totals 12 residues. The germline CDR1 and CDR2 sequences are MNHEY and SVGAGI. The CDR3 reads CASSTSGYEQYF.

The chain combines TRBV15 with TRBJ1-4. CDR3 length: 17 amino acids. Germline V lookup: CDR1 LNHNV, CDR2 YYDKDF (reference sequence). The CDR3 here is CATRTDVKRGNNEKLFF. Full variable domain (remainder filled in from reference TRBV15 and TRBJ1-4): DAMVIQNPRYQVTQFGKPVTLSCSQTLNHNVMYWYQQKSSQAPKLLFHYYDKDFNNEADTPDNFQSRRPNTSFCFLDIRSPGLGDTAMYLCATRTDVKRGNNEKLFFGSGTQLSVL.

This clonotype is medium-sized by frequency. The V call is TRBV5-6, the J call TRBJ2-3; TCRdb calls TRBD2, which cannot be checked without DNA. From germline, CDR1 is SGHDT and CDR2 YYEEEE. The CDR3 spans 16 residues. The CDR3 loop reads CASSLLTSGITDTQYF.

This chain uses TRBV30 with TRBJ1-1; TCRdb returns TRBD1, unconfirmable since there is no DNA. CDR1 and CDR2 (germline): GTSNPN, SVGIG (reference sequence). The length of the CDR3 is 14 residues. CDR3 protein: CAWSVTGGATEAFF.

In terms of frequency, this clonotype is medium-sized. This chain connects TRBV19 to TRBJ1-1. The germline gives CDR1 LNHDA, CDR2 SQIVND (reference sequence). The CDR3 runs to 13 residues. CDR3 in amino acids: CASSRLGGTEAFF.